Frequency places the clone carrying this T cell receptor beta chain as large. Its specificity is unknown. From the 10x single-cell sequencing reads, TCRdb lists one entry per CDR3 protein and no DNA. Its table lists roughly 980 distinct CDR3 sequences. The data were taken from a study of CD8 T cells in cerebrospinal fluid in Alzheimer's disease. Turning to the study itself: Clonal expansion of CSF T cells was measured with plate-based and droplet-based single-cell sequencing. Study-wide points: The authors cautioned that cerebrospinal fluid EBV-specific TCRs do not prove EBV causes Alzheimer's.

There are 14 residues in the CDR3. Germline CDR1 reads SGHKS; CDR2 reads YYEKEE (reference sequence). Sequenced input: cerebrospinal fluid. The chain carries TRBV5-5 and TRBJ1-4; TCRdb's D call, TRBD1, is unchecked because there is no DNA. The clonotype originates from a human donor in good health. The CDR3 sequence: CASSATGENEKLFF.